The 32 T cell receptor beta chains below come from one sample, sequenced in a study of shared clonotypes between healthy human individuals. Clones were read by immunoSEQ multiplex PCR, and TCRdb kept only the in-frame ones, dropping some. The sample yields about 580,000 clones, roughly 98% seen once. In the naive CD8 group, cells lacked CD45RO and were positively selected for CCR7, so terminally differentiated effector memory CD45RA+ cells were left out. Sequencing input: naive CD8+ T cells sorted from blood. The receptor source for this set is a man aged 25-45 years in good health.

The chain joins TRBV2 to TRBJ1-1; D unclear. Germline V gives CDR1 SNHLY, CDR2 FYNNEI. The CDR3 has 13 amino acids. Trimming shortened V by 4 bases and J by 7 bases, and 13 bases separated the two germline ends. The CDR3 DNA reads TGTGCCAGCAGTGTTGGGCCGGGGTTTGAAGCTTTCTTT. Its translation: CASSVGPGFEAFF.

V and J are TRBV5-1 and TRBJ1-1; 7 nucleotides agree with TRBD1. J lost 3 bases, V lost 5 bases, and 13 bases had no gene match. The length of the CDR3 is 16 residues. CDR1 and CDR2 (germline): SGHRS, YFSETQ. For the CDR3, the DNA is TGCGCCAGCAGGTACAGGGGACCTCCCTCGGACACTGAAGCTTTCTTT. It encodes CASRYRGPPSDTEAFF. Complete variable domain (other parts from reference TRBV5-1 and TRBJ1-1): KAGVTQTPRYLIKTRGQQVTLSCSPISGHRSVSWYQQTPGQGLQFLFEYFSETQRNKGNFPGRFSGRQFSNSRSEMNVSTLELGDSALYLCASRYRGPPSDTEAFFGQGTRLTVV.

This chain links TRBV6-1 with TRBJ2-2; D possibly matches TRBD1 or TRBD2 (5 bases each). The V gene's germline CDR1 is MNHNS and CDR2 SASEGT. CDR3 length: 15 amino acids. The V gene lost 5 bases and the J gene lost 4 bases, with 14 bases spanning the gap. DNA of the CDR3: TGTGCCAGCAGTACGAGGGGTGGGAGCACCGGGGAGCTGTTTTTT. Translated, it gives CASSTRGGSTGELFF.

The chain is built from TRBV5-6 and TRBJ2-7, with 10 bases lining up with TRBD2. CDR3 length: 18 residues. The junction had 9 bases not matched to a gene; V was cut back by 0 bases and J by 0 bases. Germline V lookup: CDR1 SGHDT, CDR2 YYEEEE. This CDR3 is CASSLVVAGGFSSYEQYF. The DNA of the CDR3 is TGTGCCAGCAGCTTGGTGGTAGCGGGAGGCTTCTCCTCCTACGAGCAGTACTTC.

This clone was recorded only once. This chain connects TRBV6-5 to TRBJ1-5; no clear D. The V end lost 5 bases, the J end lost 2 bases, and 10 bases lay between the germline ends. The germline V gene has CDR1 MNHEY and CDR2 SVGAGI. The CDR3 contains 14 residues. The CDR3 DNA sequence: TGTGCCAGCAGTCCGGGGTATCGCAATCAGCCCCAGCATTTT. Translating gives CASSPGYRNQPQHF.

About this clone: The same CDR3 can be traced to other DNA sequences in this sample. The rearrangement uses TRBV5-1 and TRBJ2-7; D might be TRBD2 (6 bases). CDR1 is SGHRS and CDR2 is YFSETQ in the germline V gene. The CDR3 length is 14 residues. V was clipped by 0 bases and J by 0 bases, with 7 bases between them. CDR3 protein: CASSLGTNSYEQYF. The CDR3 DNA sequence: TGCGCCAGCAGCTTGGGGACTAACTCCTACGAGCAGTACTTC.

The chain combines TRBV5-1 with TRBJ1-3; D gene ambiguous. Germline V lookup: CDR1 SGHRS, CDR2 YFSETQ. The V end lost 3 bases, the J end lost 0 bases, and 7 bases lay between the germline ends. The CDR3 has 14 residues. DNA of the CDR3: TGCGCCAGCAGCTCGGAGGGCTCTGGAAACACCATATATTTT. Residues: CASSSEGSGNTIYF.

The chain combines TRBV14 with TRBJ2-7; possibly TRBD1 for D (5 bases). Germline V gene sequence: CDR1 SGHDN, CDR2 FVKESK. The V end was cut by 2 bases, the J end by 0 bases, with 8 bases between. The length of the CDR3 is 14 residues. As DNA, the CDR3 is TGTGCCAGCAGCCAACCCGGACACTCCTACGAGCAGTACTTC. Its translation is CASSQPGHSYEQYF.

This clone was counted only a few times. The chain is built from TRBV4-2 and TRBJ2-1; 9 bases line up with TRBD2. Germline CDR1 is LGHNA and CDR2 is YNFKEQ. The CDR3 has 16 residues. V was clipped by 0 bases and J by 10 bases; unmatched bases: 10. CDR3: CASSQDGLAGVREQFF. The CDR3 nucleotides are TGTGCCAGCAGCCAAGATGGGTTAGCGGGAGTCAGAGAGCAGTTCTTC.

The rearrangement uses TRBV6-5 and TRBJ2-1; 7 nucleotides match TRBD2. There are 13 residues in the CDR3. Germline CDR1 and CDR2: MNHEY and SVGAGI. V shed 0 bases and J 9 bases; nucleotides not matched to a gene: 2. Here the CDR3 reads CASSYSTSVEQFF. In nucleotides, the CDR3 is TGTGCCAGCAGTTACTCTACTAGCGTTGAGCAGTTCTTC.

This chain connects TRBV4-1 to TRBJ2-1, with TRBD1 matching over 9 bases. Trimming cost V 6 bases and J 5 bases; bases outside gene matches: 8. CDR3 length equals 15 residues. The germline CDR1 and CDR2 sequences are MGHRA and YSYEKL. The CDR3 reads CASSYRDRVNNEQFF. CDR3 bases: TGCGCCAGCAGTTACCGGGACAGGGTTAACAATGAGCAGTTCTTC.

This clone was detected only once. This chain links TRBV2 with TRBJ2-3; no definite D call. Germline CDR1 is SNHLY and CDR2 is FYNNEI. V lost 4 bases to trimming and J lost 5 bases, with 16 bases between them. The length of the CDR3 is 15 residues. CDR3 residues: CASSVDASGLDTQYF. The CDR3 DNA reads as TGTGCCAGCAGTGTTGACGCCTCGGGCTTAGATACGCAGTATTTT.

This clone showed up just once. The chain recombines TRBV6-1 with TRBJ2-7; D perhaps matches TRBD1 (6 bases). Trimming pared 11 bases from V and 3 bases from J, leaving 17 bases between. This CDR3 spans 13 amino acids. CDR1 is MNHNS, CDR2 SASEGT, per germline. CDR3 sequence (DNA): TGTGCCGTCCCCCGGGACATTGGCTACGAGCAGTACTTC. Encoded protein: CAVPRDIGYEQYF.

This rearrangement joins TRBV11-2 to TRBJ2-5, with TRBD2 matching 7 bases. Germline lookup yields CDR1 SGHAT and CDR2 FQNNGV. V was clipped by 4 bases and J by 4 bases; unmatched bases: 6. CDR3 size: 14 residues. DNA of the CDR3: TGTGCCAGCAGCTCCCTGACTAGCCCAGAGACCCAGTACTTC. This encodes CASSSLTSPETQYF.

The chain recombines TRBV27 with TRBJ1-5, with D perhaps matching TRBD1 (5 bases). The CDR3 spans 21 residues. CDR1 is MNHEY and CDR2 is SMNVEV in the germline V gene (reference sequence). With 3 bases removed from V and 4 bases from J, the gap between germline ends came to 31 bases. CDR3 sequence (DNA): TGTGCCAGCAGTTTCGGGGATCTTTGGGACCAACCGACGATCGGAAATCAGCCCCAGCATTTT. Encoded protein: CASSFGDLWDQPTIGNQPQHF.

The gene calls are TRBV2 and TRBJ1-5; D not certain. V lost 3 bases and J 7 bases, leaving 13 bases between the germline ends. This CDR3 is 14 amino acids long. Germline V gene lookup returns CDR1 SNHLY and CDR2 FYNNEI. CDR3: CASSDTQTSQPQHF. In nucleotides, the CDR3 is TGTGCCAGCAGTGACACACAAACTTCACAGCCCCAGCATTTT.

The chain recombines TRBV13 with TRBJ2-7, with D tentatively TRBD2 (6 bases). Per germline, CDR1 PRHDT and CDR2 FYEKMQ (reference sequence). V shed 4 bases and J shed 5 bases, with 15 bases lying between them. The CDR3 is 14 residues long. CDR3 amino acids: CASSSETSTNEQYF. The CDR3 region has the DNA TGTGCCAGCAGCTCGGAGACTAGTACTAACGAGCAGTACTTC.

The V call is TRBV25-1, the J call TRBJ1-4; 10 nucleotides match TRBD1. V dropped 3 bases and J dropped 8; count of bases not matched to a gene: 3. The V gene's germline CDR1 is MGHDK and CDR2 SYGVNS. CDR3 length: 14 residues. As DNA, the CDR3 is TGTGCCAGCAGTGATCCGGGACAGGGGGAAAAACTGTTTTTT. This codes for CASSDPGQGEKLFF.

This clone was detected a few times. This sequence joins TRBV11-2 and TRBJ1-5; D is undetermined. The CDR3 covers 14 residues. CDR1 is SGHAT, CDR2 FQNNGV, per germline. V gave up 10 bases and J gave up 6 bases, with 19 bases separating them. CDR3 sequence: CAKVRIGGFQPQHF. The CDR3 DNA follows: TGTGCCAAAGTTCGCATCGGTGGGTTTCAGCCCCAGCATTTT.

CDR3 DNA: TGTGCCAGCAGCTCCCGGGACCTTGCTGGGGGAGATACGCAGTATTTT. Amino acids: CASSSRDLAGGDTQYF. The chain links TRBV11-2 to TRBJ2-3; D is perhaps TRBD1 or TRBD2 (5 bases each). The CDR3 is 16 amino acids. Trimming stripped 4 bases from V and 5 bases from J, with 19 bases between. Germline V CDR1 and CDR2: SGHAT, FQNNGV.

The chain links TRBV6-5 to TRBJ1-5, with a weak D call TRBD1 (5 bases). The V gene lost 0 bases and the J gene lost 0 bases, with 9 bases spanning the gap. CDR1 MNHEY and CDR2 SVGAGI come from the germline V gene. The CDR3 sequence is 16 residues long. CDR3 sequence: CASSYSGPYSNQPQHF. For the CDR3, the DNA is TGTGCCAGCAGTTACTCGGGACCCTATAGCAATCAGCCCCAGCATTTT.

About this clone itself: The conserved final phenylalanine or tryptophan is absent from the CDR3, which likely points to a read error. No DNA is shown, since the ends of the CDR3 on it are uncertain; the CDR3 is the one TCRdb lists. This chain joins TRBV10-2 and TRBJ1-2; TRBD1, the table's D call, lacks a check against the DNA. The length of the CDR3 is 10 amino acids, counting both ends. The germline gives CDR1 WSHSY, CDR2 SAAADI. The CDR3 here is CASSGDRLDV.

The chain uses TRBV27 and TRBJ2-5; D is undetermined. This CDR3 has 14 residues. CDR1 and CDR2 (germline): MNHEY, SMNVEV (reference sequence). Between the trimmed V and J ends, which lost 2 bases and 2 bases, there was a span of 9 bases. The CDR3 loop reads CASSLSGRQETQYF. The DNA for the CDR3 is TGTGCCAGCAGTTTAAGTGGAAGGCAAGAGACCCAGTACTTC.

The chain has TRBV11-2 and TRBJ2-1, with D unclear. V gave up 8 bases and J gave up 7 bases, with 9 bases separating them. CDR3 length: 11 residues. Germline V gene lookup returns CDR1 SGHAT and CDR2 FQNNGV. The CDR3 protein is CASLIGNEQFF. The DNA for the CDR3 is TGTGCCAGCCTGATCGGGAATGAGCAGTTCTTC.

The chain uses TRBV5-1 and TRBJ2-7; 9 positions match TRBD1. The CDR3 covers 13 residues. V was pared by 6 bases and J by 3 bases, with 4 bases of the junction left unmatched. CDR1 SGHRS and CDR2 YFSETQ come from the germline V gene. CDR3 protein: CASTSTGGYEQYF. The CDR3 DNA follows: TGCGCCAGCACCTCGACAGGGGGCTACGAGCAGTACTTC.

The chain couples TRBV5-6 to TRBJ2-6; D is ambiguous. The CDR3 runs to 18 residues. Germline V lookup: CDR1 SGHDT, CDR2 YYEEEE. V was shortened by 1 base and J by 0 bases, with 14 bases between the two germline ends. This CDR3 is CASSLSVRSISGANVLTF. The CDR3 DNA follows: TGTGCCAGCAGCTTGTCTGTCAGATCTATCTCTGGGGCCAACGTCCTGACTTTC.

V is TRBV28 and J is TRBJ2-7; the D call may be TRBD1 or TRBD2 (5 bases each). Trimming removed 7 bases at V and 6 bases at J, with 13 bases between. Per germline, CDR1 MDHEN and CDR2 SYDVKM. The CDR3 is made up of 12 amino acids. The CDR3, as DNA: TGTGCCAGCACCCTCGGTGGGACCGAGCAGTACTTC. Protein: CASTLGGTEQYF.

Worth noting for this clone: The same CDR3 also results from other DNA sequences found in this sample. The V call is TRBV7-2, the J call TRBJ2-7; maybe TRBD1 (6 bases). V was trimmed by 1 base and J by 4 bases, leaving 20 bases between them. This CDR3 is built from 17 residues. Germline values: CDR1 SGHTA, CDR2 FQGNSA. For the CDR3, the DNA is TGTGCCAGCAGCTTAGAAGGGGGTCGACCGTTGGTGTACGAGCAGTACTTC. This gives the protein CASSLEGGRPLVYEQYF.

The rearrangement joins TRBV7-7 to TRBJ2-6, with D tentatively TRBD2 (7 bases). Germline values: CDR1 SSHAT, CDR2 FNYEAQ (reference sequence). The CDR3 covers 15 residues. As DNA, the CDR3 is TGTGCTAGCGCGCGGGGGCCAGCTGGGGCCAACGTCCTGACTTTC. This gives the protein CASARGPAGANVLTF.

CDR3: CASSRGPGEGNQPQHF. DNA of the CDR3: TGTGCCAGCAGCCGAGGACCGGGGGAGGGCAATCAGCCCCAGCATTTT. This chain joins TRBV13 and TRBJ1-5; the D gene is possibly TRBD1 (5 bases). This CDR3 has 16 amino acids. With 5 bases removed from V and 2 bases from J, the gap between germline ends came to 16 bases. Germline V CDR1 and CDR2: PRHDT, FYEKMQ (reference sequence).

The V call is TRBV4-1, the J call TRBJ2-1; D not resolved. The CDR3 totals 16 residues. CDR1 and CDR2 from the germline V gene are MGHRA and YSYEKL. The ends were cut back, 5 bases at V and 1 base at J, with 15 bases in the middle. CDR3 sequence: CASSTPQLASYNEQFF. DNA of the CDR3: TGCGCCAGCAGCACCCCACAGTTAGCATCCTACAATGAGCAGTTCTTC.

Note on this clone: Within the sample, other DNA sequences also encode this same CDR3. The chain combines TRBV5-4 with TRBJ2-7; D remains unclear. This CDR3 has 11 amino acids. V was shortened by 3 bases and J by 4 bases, with 5 bases between the two germline ends. CDR1 and CDR2 from the germline V gene are SGHNT and YYREEE (reference sequence). CDR3 bases: TGTGCCAGCAGCTCCACTTACGAGCAGTACTTC. It is translated as CASSSTYEQYF.